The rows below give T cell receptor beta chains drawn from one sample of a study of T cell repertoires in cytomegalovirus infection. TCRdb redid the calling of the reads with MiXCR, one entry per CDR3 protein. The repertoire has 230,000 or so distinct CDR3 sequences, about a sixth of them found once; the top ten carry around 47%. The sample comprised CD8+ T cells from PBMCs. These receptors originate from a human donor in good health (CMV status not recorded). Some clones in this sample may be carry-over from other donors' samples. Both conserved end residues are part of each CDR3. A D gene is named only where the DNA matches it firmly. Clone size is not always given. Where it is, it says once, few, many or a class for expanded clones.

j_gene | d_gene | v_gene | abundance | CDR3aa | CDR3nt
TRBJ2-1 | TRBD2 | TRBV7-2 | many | CASSLVGHAAGRDEQFF | TGTGCCAGCAGCTTAGTGGGTCATGCGGCAGGGAGGGATGAGCAGTTCTTC
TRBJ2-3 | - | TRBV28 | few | CASSLGARRDTQYF | TGTGCCAGCAGCCTGGGGGCGCGGAGAGATACGCAGTATTTT
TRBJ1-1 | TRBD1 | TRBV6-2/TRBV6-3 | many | CASSYAQGAWDTEAFF | TGTGCCAGCAGTTACGCCCAGGGGGCGTGGGACACTGAAGCTTTCTTT
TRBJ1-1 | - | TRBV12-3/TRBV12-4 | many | CASGRAFF | TGTGCCAGCGGTAGGGCTTTCTTT
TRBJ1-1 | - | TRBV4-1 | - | CASSQDPGGLTEAFF | TGCGCCAGCAGCCAAGATCCGGGAGGGCTCACTGAAGCTTTCTTT
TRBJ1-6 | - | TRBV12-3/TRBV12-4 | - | CASSLGWVNSPLHF | TGTGCCAGCAGTTTAGGGTGGGTGAATTCACCCCTCCACTTT
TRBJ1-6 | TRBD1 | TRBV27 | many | CASSLSAGTGGISPLHF | TGTGCCAGCAGTTTATCAGCCGGGACAGGGGGTATCTCACCCCTCCACTTT
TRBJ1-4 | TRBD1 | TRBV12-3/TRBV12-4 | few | CASSQSGTGVEKLFF | TGTGCCAGCAGTCAGTCCGGGACAGGGGTTGAAAAACTGTTTTTT
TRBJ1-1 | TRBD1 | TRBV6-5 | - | CASSRGGPEAFF | TGTGCCAGCAGTCGAGGGGGCCCTGAAGCTTTCTTT
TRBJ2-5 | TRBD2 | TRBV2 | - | CASSAELAGPQETQYF | TGTGCCAGCAGTGCCGAACTAGCGGGCCCTCAAGAGACCCAGTACTTC
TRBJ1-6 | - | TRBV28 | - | CASSPRGYYNSPLHF | TGTGCCAGCAGTCCCCGGGGTTACTATAATTCACCCCTCCACTTT
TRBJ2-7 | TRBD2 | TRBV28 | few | CASSLGTTPYEQYF | TGTGCCAGCAGTTTAGGGACTACCCCTTACGAGCAGTACTTC
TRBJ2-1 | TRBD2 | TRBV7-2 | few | CASSLRGGTQNEQFF | TGTGCCAGCAGCTTACGGGGGGGAACACAGAATGAGCAGTTCTTC
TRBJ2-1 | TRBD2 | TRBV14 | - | CASSQDTGLAGLNEQFF | TGTGCCAGCAGCCAAGATACCGGACTAGCGGGGCTTAATGAGCAGTTCTTC
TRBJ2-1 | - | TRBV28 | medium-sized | CASSFGGLNEQFF | TGTGCCAGCAGTTTTGGGGGTCTAAATGAGCAGTTCTTC
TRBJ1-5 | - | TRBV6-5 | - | CASSSNVNQPQHF | TGTGCCAGCAGTTCAAATGTCAATCAGCCCCAGCATTTT
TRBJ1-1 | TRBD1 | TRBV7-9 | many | CASSLALGTGWFGENTEAFF | TGTGCCAGCAGCTTAGCCTTGGGGACAGGGTGGTTTGGAGAGAACACTGAAGCTTTCTTT
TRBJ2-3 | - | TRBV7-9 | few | CASRGRMVGATTSTDTQYF | TGTGCCAGCAGAGGGCGAATGGTCGGAGCCACAACTAGCACAGATACGCAGTATTTT
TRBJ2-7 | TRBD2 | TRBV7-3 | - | CASSWGGVEQYF | TGTGCCAGCAGCTGGGGGGGGGTCGAGCAGTACTTC
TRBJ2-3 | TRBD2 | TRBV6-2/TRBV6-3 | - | CASSPLLAGGPTDTQYF | TGTGCCAGCAGTCCCCTACTAGCGGGGGGGCCCACAGATACGCAGTATTTT
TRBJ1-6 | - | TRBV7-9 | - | CASSSPGEGYASPLHF | TGTGCCAGCAGCTCCCCAGGCGAAGGCTACGCGTCACCCCTCCACTTT
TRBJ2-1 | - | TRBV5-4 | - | CASSLSRNEQFF | TGTGCCAGCAGCTTGAGTCGCAATGAGCAGTTCTTC
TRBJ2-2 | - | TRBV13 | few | CASSPDWGGRNTGELFF | TGTGCCAGCAGCCCCGACTGGGGGGGGCGGAACACCGGGGAGCTGTTTTTT
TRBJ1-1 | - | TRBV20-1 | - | CSARVYRENTEAFF | TGCAGTGCTAGAGTTTATAGGGAGAACACTGAAGCTTTCTTT
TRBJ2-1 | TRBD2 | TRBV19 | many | CASSTGLAAVSLYNEQFF | TGTGCCAGTAGTACGGGACTAGCGGCCGTTTCCCTCTACAATGAGCAGTTCTTC
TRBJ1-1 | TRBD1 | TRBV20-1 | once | CSAPEGDRGGPEAFF | TGCAGTGCGCCTGAGGGGGACAGGGGAGGACCTGAAGCTTTCTTT
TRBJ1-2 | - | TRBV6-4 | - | CARKPYGYTF | TGTGCCAGGAAACCTTATGGCTACACCTTC
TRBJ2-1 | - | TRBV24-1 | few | CATSDLRVVFF | TGTGCCACCAGTGATTTGAGGGTAGTGTTCTTC
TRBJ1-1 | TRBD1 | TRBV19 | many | CASNTPGQGSDTEAFF | TGTGCCAGTAACACACCGGGACAGGGTTCAGACACTGAAGCTTTCTTT
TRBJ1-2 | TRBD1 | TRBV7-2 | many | CASSPQGAYGYTF | TGTGCCAGCAGCCCACAGGGGGCCTATGGCTACACCTTC
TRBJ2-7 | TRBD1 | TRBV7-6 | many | CASSLQGAYEQYF | TGTGCCAGCAGCTTACAGGGGGCCTACGAGCAGTACTTC